Detailed here is one T cell receptor (beta chain). Its specificity is unknown. TCRdb's copy holds only in-frame clones and misses some; the assay was immunoSEQ multiplex PCR. The data show over 2,000,000 clones, around 95% seen once. Only CD45RO-negative cells positively selected for CCR7 counted as naive CD8 cells, so terminally differentiated effector memory CD45RA+ cells were excluded. Per germline, CDR1 SGDLS and CDR2 YYNGEE. Unmatched junction bases numbered 14, after V lost 4 bases and J lost 8 bases. This CDR3 comprises 16 residues. This entry is derived from a study of shared clonotypes between healthy human individuals. Study-level information: Used for every donor were three CD4 naive, three CD4 memory, two CD8 naive and one CD8 memory plate.

General observations from the study: In general, naive subsets displayed greater estimated richness than memory subsets did.

V usage is TRBV9 and J usage is TRBJ2-1, with 8 bases fitting TRBD2. Sequencing was done on a sample of naive CD8+ T cells from PBMCs. This receptor was identified in a man younger than 35 in good health. Some clones in this sample may be carry-over from other donors' samples. CDR3 in amino acids: CASSPPGGTPNYEQFF. As DNA, the CDR3 is TGTGCCAGCAGCCCACCGGGAGGGACCCCTAACTATGAGCAGTTCTTC.